The clone carrying this TCR beta chain was counted at least ten times. As yet, its antigen is unknown. By quantitative 5'-RACE with molecular barcodes, the TCR beta libraries were made. TCRdb re-called the 5' RACE reads through MiXCR, storing one row per CDR3 protein. The sample has about 250,000 distinct CDR3 sequences; 10% to 13% are singletons. The sample comes from a study of CD8 T cells in ankylosing spondylitis. CDR1 is ENHRY, CDR2 SYGVKD, per germline. The V end lost 6 bases, the J end lost 1 base, and 15 bases lay between the germline ends. The CDR3 runs to 15 residues. Study results and limitations: In ankylosing spondylitis patients, matched synovial fluid reportedly showed significant enrichment of disease-linked clones. Seemingly distinctive of ankylosing spondylitis blood was a TCR beta motif formed by eight highly homologous variants. Earlier studies detected some motif variants in reactive arthritis synovial fluid and blood.

Sequenced input: blood, either unsorted or a sorted T cell fraction (not recorded which). This TCR was recovered from a male donor with ankylosing spondylitis or in good health (not recorded which). The chain combines TRBV10-3 with TRBJ1-1; D not resolved. The CDR3 region is CAIRRSRQRNTEAFF. The CDR3 bases are TGTGCCATCAGGAGGAGCCGGCAGAGGAACACTGAAGCTTTCTTT.